This T cell receptor beta chain was recovered during a study of blood T cell repertoires in COVID-19. Here immunoSEQ multiplex PCR was the method, and the copy in TCRdb shows in-frame clones only, minus some. This table has about 200,000 clones, 88% appearing once. The length of the CDR3 is 15 residues. The V segment lost 5 bases and the J segment 3 bases; nucleotides outside the gene matches: 2. CDR1 is SGDLS and CDR2 is YYNGEE in the germline V gene. Sequenced input: peripheral blood. V and J are TRBV9 and TRBJ2-1; 13 bases line up with TRBD2. The receptor was isolated from a man aged 18 to 30 with active or convalescent COVID-19. The CDR3 loop is CASRGTSGNYNEQFF. Here the CDR3 DNA reads TGTGCCAGCAGAGGGACTAGCGGGAACTACAATGAGCAGTTCTTC.